This is a list of T cell receptor beta chains from one sample in a study of somatic mutations in cytotoxic T cells in rheumatoid arthritis. Sequenced by immunoSEQ multiplex PCR; TCRdb stores in-frame clones only, minus some. The table includes about 26,000 clones, about 80% detected once. Material for sequencing was CD8+ T cells sorted from blood. These receptors were taken from a middle-aged man in good health. The CDR3 runs from the conserved cysteine through the conserved F or W. The D gene is left open where the match is weak. Size values are once, few and many counts, or a class for expanded clones, and some rows have none.

.,TRBV7-6,TRBJ2-7,TRBD1,TGTGCCAGCAGCTTGAGGACAGGGTCTAATGAGCAGTACTTC,CASSLRTGSNEQYF
.,TRBV11-3,TRBJ2-1,.,TGTGCCAGCAGCGCGGCTCGGGGATCCTACAATGAGCAGTTCTTC,CASSAARGSYNEQFF
.,TRBV29-1,TRBJ1-1,.,TGCAGCGCCCGGATGAGCGGGAACACTGAAGCTTTCTTT,CSARMSGNTEAFF
.,TRBV27,TRBJ2-1,.,TGTGCCAGCAGTCTAGGGGGGAGCGGGCCTCCTCTCAATGAGCAGTTCTTC,CASSLGGSGPPLNEQFF
.,TRBV7-6,TRBJ2-2,TRBD2,TGTGCCAGCAGCTTAGCGCGTGGGACTAGCGGGAGAATCGGGGAGCTGTTTTTT,CASSLARGTSGRIGELFF
.,TRBV25-1,TRBJ2-5,.,TGTGCCAGCAGTCCCGAGGGGCCCCAAGAGACCCAGTACTTC,CASSPEGPQETQYF
.,TRBV7-8,TRBJ2-6,.,TGTGCCAGCAGCCCAAGGCCCCTCTCTGGGGCCAACGTCCTGACTTTC,CASSPRPLSGANVLTF
.,TRBV7-9,TRBJ2-2,.,TGTGCCAGCAGCTATGGAGCCATGATTAGGACCGGGGAGCTGTTTTTT,CASSYGAMIRTGELFF
.,TRBV15,TRBJ1-5,.,TGTGCCACCAGCAGGGGGGATGGGGGCGGACAGCCCCAGCATTTT,CATSRGDGGGQPQHF
.,TRBV10-3,TRBJ1-1,.,TGTGCCATCAGTGAGTCCCATACGGAGGAGGGAGCTGAAGCTTTCTTT,CAISESHTEEGAEAFF
.,TRBV6-5,TRBJ2-1,TRBD2,TGTGCCAGCAGTTACTCTCCTAGCGGGCCCGGCGGTGAGCAGTTCTTC,CASSYSPSGPGGEQFF
once,TRBV7-6,TRBJ2-2,.,TGTGCCAGCAGCTTAGGAGGGACCGGGGAGCTGTTTTTT,CASSLGGTGELFF
.,TRBV7-8,TRBJ2-2,.,TGTGCCAGCAGCGAGACAGGCCACACGAGGACCGGGGAGCTGTTTTTT,CASSETGHTRTGELFF
.,TRBV19,TRBJ2-1,.,TGTGCCAGTAGTATCAGTGGGGGGAACTACAATGAGCAGTTCTTC,CASSISGGNYNEQFF
.,TRBV4-1,TRBJ2-2,.,TGCGCCAGCAGCGATTCACAACGAAATACCGGGGAGCTGTTTTTT,CASSDSQRNTGELFF
.,TRBV29-1,TRBJ2-1,TRBD2,TGCAGCGTTGAGCCCCGACTAGCCCACGAGCAGTTCTTC,CSVEPRLAHEQFF
.,TRBV5-5,TRBJ2-3,.,TGTGCCAGCTATCCCCAAGAGGTGGGGGTGGTAGTAGGGAATACGCAGTATTTT,CASYPQEVGVVVGNTQYF
.,TRBV29-1,TRBJ2-1,TRBD2,TGCAGCGCCTGGGGACTACTAGGGGACAATGAGCAGTTCTTC,CSAWGLLGDNEQFF
.,TRBV6-1,TRBJ2-2,.,TGTGCCAGCAGTGGCCCCCCGCGGGGTCACACCGGGGAGCTGTTTTTT,CASSGPPRGHTGELFF
.,TRBV7-8,TRBJ2-6,TRBD1,TGTGCCAGCCGACAGGGGGAGGGATCTGGGGCCAACGTCCTGACTTTC,CASRQGEGSGANVLTF